This TCR beta chain was profiled in a study of blood T cell repertoires in COVID-19. Germline values: CDR1 GTSNPN, CDR2 SVGIG (reference sequence). Trimming at V came to 8 bases and at J to 2 bases, leaving 1 base not matched to a gene. The CDR3 has 11 residues. Assay used: immunoSEQ multiplex PCR; TCRdb lists only in-frame clones, some missing. The sample lists about 99,000 clones; roughly nine tenths were seen once. This chain joins TRBV30 and TRBJ2-5; 8 bases line up with TRBD1. Sequenced: peripheral blood. The sequence was collected from a human donor in a cohort sampled during active COVID-19. The CDR3 DNA reads as TGTGCCGGACAGGGTCAAGAGACCCAGTACTTC. Translated, it gives CAGQGQETQYF. The full variable domain, in which reference TRBV30 and TRBJ2-5 provide the parts outside the CDR3, is SQTIHQWPATLVQPVGSPLSLECTVEGTSNPNLYWYRQAAGRGLQLLFYSVGIGQISSEVPQNLSASRPQDRQFILSSKKLLLSDSGFYLCAGQGQETQYFGPGTRLLVL.